These 10 T cell receptor beta chains share one sample of origin, sequenced in a study of blood T cells in healthy people across ages. A J-beta primer mix and a sample-barcoded 5' primer were used in a second PCR of roughly 6 to 11 cycles. TCRdb re-derived calls from the 5' RACE reads in MiXCR, one entry per CDR3 protein. Among around 2 million distinct CDR3 sequences, more than 35% were seen once, and the ten largest hold 23%. Material: blood. Receptor source: a human donor in good health.

This clonotype has ten or more counts. The chain couples TRBV7-2 to TRBJ2-7, with a tentative D call TRBD2 (6 bases). The CDR3 spans 15 residues. Looked up from germline, CDR1 is SGHTA and CDR2 is FQGNSA. The V gene lost 5 bases and the J gene lost 2 bases, with 16 bases spanning the gap. The CDR3 coding sequence is TGTGCCAGCAGCCCCCGACTGGCGGGGCCCTACGAGCAGTACTTC. It translates to CASSPRLAGPYEQYF.

The table lists this clonotype with a few counts. J is TRBJ2-5 and V is TRBV6-5, with TRBD2 as a possible D gene (7 bases). From germline, CDR1 is MNHEY and CDR2 SVGAGI. CDR3 length: 17 amino acids. The V end lost 0 bases, the J end lost 5 bases, and 19 bases lay between the germline ends. The DNA of the CDR3 is TGTGCCAGCAGTTACTCTGGGCGGGGGCTTGTTAGGGAGACCCAGTACTTC. Protein sequence: CASSYSGRGLVRETQYF.

This chain uses TRBV5-4 with TRBJ2-4; tentatively, D is TRBD2 (6 bases). Germline CDR1 SGHNT, CDR2 YYREEE (reference sequence). Trimming shortened V by 1 base and J by 6 bases, and 11 bases separated the two germline ends. The CDR3 totals 14 residues. In nucleotides, the CDR3 is TGTGCCAGCAGCTTGTTCGGGCGGGGAAACATTCAGTACTTC. Its protein product is CASSLFGRGNIQYF.

A remark on this clonotype: One junction end does not reproduce the germline sequence, and a read error may be involved. The V gene is TRBV5-1, the J gene TRBJ1-1; perhaps TRBD1 as D (5 bases). CDR1 is SGHRS, CDR2 YFSETQ, per germline. There are 13 residues in the CDR3. The CDR3 here is CASSLAEDTGAFF. Written as DNA, the CDR3 is TGCGCCAGCAGCTTGGCGGAGGACACTGGAGCTTTCTTT.

This clonotype was seen a handful of times. V gene TRBV5-1 combines with J gene TRBJ2-3; a weak D match, TRBD2 (5 bases). This CDR3 has 14 amino acids. V lost 2 bases and J lost 2, with 9 bases in between. The germline CDR1 and CDR2 sequences are SGHRS and YFSETQ. The CDR3 is CASSFRDPTDTQYF. The CDR3 DNA follows: TGCGCCAGCAGCTTCCGGGATCCCACAGATACGCAGTATTTT. Full variable domain (missing parts from reference TRBV5-1 and TRBJ2-3): KAGVTQTPRYLIKTRGQQVTLSCSPISGHRSVSWYQQTPGQGLQFLFEYFSETQRNKGNFPGRFSGRQFSNSRSEMNVSTLELGDSALYLCASSFRDPTDTQYFGPGTRLTVL.

The chain is built from TRBV6-2 or TRBV6-3 and TRBJ1-5, with 7 bases that match TRBD1. V was clipped by 5 bases and J by 0 bases; unmatched bases: 10. This CDR3 is 17 amino acids long. In germline, CDR1 is MNHEY, CDR2 SVGEGT. In DNA form, the CDR3 reads TGTGCCAGCAGTCCCCGGGACAGCCTCTATAGCAATCAGCCCCAGCATTTT. Its translation is CASSPRDSLYSNQPQHF.

The chain is built from TRBV7-4 and TRBJ1-6; 7 bases map to TRBD1. The CDR3 contains 18 residues. The trim removed 3 bases at V and 0 bases at J, leaving 8 bases unmatched. Germline CDR1 and CDR2: SGHVT and SQSDAQ. CDR3: CASSFIRGGSSYNSPLHF. CDR3 in DNA: TGTGCCAGCAGCTTTATCAGGGGGGGTAGCTCCTATAATTCACCCCTCCACTTT.

The V and J genes are TRBV20-1 and TRBJ1-2; D unresolved. In germline, CDR1 is DFQATT, CDR2 SNEGSKA (reference sequence). The CDR3 contains 15 residues. V was cut by 4 bases and J by 0 bases, with 15 bases left in between. The CDR3 DNA follows: TGCAGTGCTACTTCGGCGGCCCGTCCTAACTATGGCTACACCTTC. Its translation: CSATSAARPNYGYTF.

In its sample, this clonotype was seen many times. The rearrangement uses TRBV4-2 and TRBJ2-5, with D unresolved. The germline V gene has CDR1 LGHNA and CDR2 YNFKEQ. Trimming pared 0 bases from V and 2 bases from J, leaving 28 bases between. This CDR3 spans 21 amino acids. The CDR3 DNA reads TGTGCCAGCAGCCAAGACACTTTAAGGTCGCGCACGAATGACCAACAAGAGACCCAGTACTTC. It specifies CASSQDTLRSRTNDQQETQYF.

This clonotype occurred many times. The V gene is TRBV6-5, the J gene TRBJ2-5; D may be TRBD1 (7 bases). Deletions cut 6 bases from V and 5 bases from J, with 13 bases between. Germline loops: CDR1 MNHEY, CDR2 SVGAGI. The CDR3 extends over 13 amino acids. DNA for the CDR3: TGTGCCAGCAGCGCACAGGGGAGGGAGACCCAGTACTTC. Protein product: CASSAQGRETQYF.